The clone carrying this T cell receptor (beta chain) has more than one count but fewer than ten. The antigen is unknown. The data originate from a study of T cell repertoires in cytomegalovirus infection. About the research overall: Selection of CMV epitopes for the study included recently identified HLA-C-restricted and well-studied HLA-B-restricted ones.

MiXCR, run by TCRdb on the reads, gives a single entry per CDR3 protein. This repertoire shows about 570,000 distinct CDR3 sequences, 35% to 50% found once; its top ten account for 40% to 60%. The clonotype originates from a human donor in good health (CMV status not recorded). Some clones in this sample may be carry-over from other donors' samples. The sample consisted of cultured PBMCs, taken from culture after CMV antigen stimulation.

The CDR3: CASSYSIPAEQYF. CDR3 sequence (DNA): TGTGCCAGCAGTTACTCCATTCCCGCCGAGCAGTACTTC. The chain couples TRBV6-2 or TRBV6-3 to TRBJ2-7; D is undetermined. The CDR3 covers 13 residues. V was trimmed by 0 bases and J by 6 bases, leaving 9 bases between them. Germline V lookup: CDR1 MNHEY, CDR2 SVGEGT.